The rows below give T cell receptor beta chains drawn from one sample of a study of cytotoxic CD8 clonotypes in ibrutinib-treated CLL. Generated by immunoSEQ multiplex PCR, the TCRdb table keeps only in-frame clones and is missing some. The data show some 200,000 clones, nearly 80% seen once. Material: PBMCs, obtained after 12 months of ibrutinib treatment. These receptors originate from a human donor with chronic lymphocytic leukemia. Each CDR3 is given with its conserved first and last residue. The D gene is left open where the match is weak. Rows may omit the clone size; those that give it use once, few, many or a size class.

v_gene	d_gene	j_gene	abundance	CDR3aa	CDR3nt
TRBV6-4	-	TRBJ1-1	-	CASKQDSQLTEAFF	TGTGCCAGCAAACAGGACAGCCAATTAACTGAAGCTTTCTTT
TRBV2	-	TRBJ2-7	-	CASSESGPTLSYEQYF	TGTGCCAGCAGTGAATCAGGTCCTACGCTTAGCTACGAGCAGTACTTC
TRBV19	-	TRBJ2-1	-	CASSTTISRSDNEQFF	TGTGCCAGTAGTACAACTATATCCCGGTCGGACAATGAGCAGTTCTTC
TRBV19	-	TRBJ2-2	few	CASSPGANTGELFF	TGTGCCAGTAGTCCGGGGGCGAACACCGGGGAGCTGTTTTTT
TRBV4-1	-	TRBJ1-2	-	CASSQGDPDGYTF	TGCGCCAGCAGCCAGGGGGACCCGGATGGCTACACCTTC
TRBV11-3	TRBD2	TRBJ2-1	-	CASTAGGSGSDEQFF	TGTGCCAGCACAGCCGGCGGTAGCGGGAGCGATGAGCAGTTCTTC
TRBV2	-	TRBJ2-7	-	CASSDVGPEQYF	TGTGCCAGCAGTGATGTTGGGCCCGAGCAGTACTTC
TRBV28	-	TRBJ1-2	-	CASSFTGRNYGYTF	TGTGCCAGCAGTTTTACAGGCCGTAACTATGGCTACACCTTC
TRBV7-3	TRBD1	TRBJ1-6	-	CASRLTGQGNSPLHF	TGTGCCAGCAGGCTAACGGGACAGGGAAATTCACCCCTCCACTTT
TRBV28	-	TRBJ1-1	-	CASSLAPLNTEAFF	TGTGCCAGCAGTCTTGCCCCCTTAAACACTGAAGCTTTCTTT
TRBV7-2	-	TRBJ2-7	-	CAILRGFSYEQYF	TGTGCCATTCTCCGCGGCTTCTCCTACGAGCAGTACTTC
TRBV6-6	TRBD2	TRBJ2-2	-	CASSPLAGAPGELFF	TGTGCCAGCAGTCCCCTAGCGGGAGCCCCCGGGGAGCTGTTTTTT
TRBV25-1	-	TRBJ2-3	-	CATRGDLGGTDTQYF	TGTGCCACTAGAGGTGACCTGGGGGGTACAGATACGCAGTATTTT
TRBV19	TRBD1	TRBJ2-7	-	CASSIQGAEEQYF	TGTGCCAGTAGTATCCAGGGGGCTGAGGAGCAGTACTTC
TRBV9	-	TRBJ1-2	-	CASSVVSNYGYTF	TGTGCCAGCAGCGTAGTGAGCAACTATGGCTACACCTTC
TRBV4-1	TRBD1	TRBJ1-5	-	CASSHTDRDRLRNQPQHF	TGCGCCAGCAGCCACACCGACAGGGACCGCCTCCGCAATCAGCCCCAGCATTTT
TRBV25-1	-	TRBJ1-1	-	CASSSQTETNTEAFF	TGTGCCAGCAGTTCCCAGACCGAGACGAACACTGAAGCTTTCTTT
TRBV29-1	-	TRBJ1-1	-	CSITRFMNTEAFF	TGCAGCATCACTAGGTTCATGAACACTGAAGCTTTCTTT
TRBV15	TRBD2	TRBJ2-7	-	CATSALPGLVSYEQYF	TGTGCCACCAGCGCGCTTCCGGGACTAGTATCCTACGAGCAGTACTTC
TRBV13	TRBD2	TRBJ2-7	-	CASSIMARDYSGTAYEQYF	TGTGCCAGCAGCATTATGGCGAGGGATTATAGCGGGACCGCCTACGAGCAGTACTTC
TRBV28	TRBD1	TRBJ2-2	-	CASLRGPTGELFF	TGTGCCAGCCTTAGGGGGCCCACCGGGGAGCTGTTTTTT
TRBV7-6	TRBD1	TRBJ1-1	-	CASSSRQGMNTEAFF	TGTGCCAGCAGCTCCCGACAGGGGATGAACACTGAAGCTTTCTTT
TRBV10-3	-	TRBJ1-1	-	CAISERGANTEAFF	TGTGCCATCAGTGAGCGGGGGGCGAACACTGAAGCTTTCTTT
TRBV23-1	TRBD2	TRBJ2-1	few	CASVRDYQGGQFF	TGCGCCAGCGTACGGGACTACCAAGGCGGGCAGTTCTTC
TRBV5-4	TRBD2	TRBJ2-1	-	CASSFETSGNEQFF	TGTGCCAGCAGCTTTGAGACTAGCGGAAATGAGCAGTTCTTC
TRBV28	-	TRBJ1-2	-	CASRHTGTLNYGYTF	TGTGCCAGCAGACACACAGGAACCCTTAACTATGGCTACACCTTC
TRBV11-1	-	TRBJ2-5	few	CASSLVRYQETQYF	TGTGCCAGCAGCTTAGTGCGGTACCAAGAGACCCAGTACTTC
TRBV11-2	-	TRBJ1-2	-	CASSPLEGVAINYGYTF	TGTGCCAGCAGCCCCCTAGAAGGGGTCGCTATCAACTATGGCTACACCTTC
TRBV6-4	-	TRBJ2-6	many	CASSDGGRSGANVLTF	TGTGCCAGCAGTGACGGGGGCCGCTCTGGGGCCAACGTCCTGACTTTC
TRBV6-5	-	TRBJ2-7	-	CASSEGVEQYF	TGTGCCAGCAGTGAAGGGGTCGAGCAGTACTTC
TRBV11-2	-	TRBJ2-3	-	CASSSRPTGTRTLSYTQYF	TGTGCCAGCAGCTCCCGACCAACCGGGACCCGGACTTTATCATATACGCAGTATTTT
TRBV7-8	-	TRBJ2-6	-	CASSLYSPSGANVLTF	TGTGCCAGCAGCTTGTACAGCCCCTCTGGGGCCAACGTCCTGACTTTC
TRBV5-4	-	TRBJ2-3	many	CASSLTGLTTDTQYF	TGTGCCAGCAGCTTGACAGGCCTTACCACAGATACGCAGTATTTT
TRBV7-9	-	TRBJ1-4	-	CASSSPQGRLREKLFF	TGTGCCAGCAGCTCCCCGCAGGGGCGCTTGCGTGAAAAACTGTTTTTT
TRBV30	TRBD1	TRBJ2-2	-	CAWSPGDRDTGELFF	TGTGCCTGGAGCCCAGGGGACAGGGACACCGGGGAGCTGTTTTTT
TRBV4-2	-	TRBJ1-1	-	CASIGGGRLNTEAFF	TGTGCCAGCATCGGGGGGGGCAGACTGAACACTGAAGCTTTCTTT
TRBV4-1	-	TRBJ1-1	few	CASSQEGQHTEAFF	TGCGCCAGCAGCCAAGAGGGGCAACACACTGAAGCTTTCTTT
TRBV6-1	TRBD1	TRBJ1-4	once	CASSDRGVNEKLFF	TGTGCCAGCAGTGACAGGGGGGTAAATGAAAAACTGTTTTTT
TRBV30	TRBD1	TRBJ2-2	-	CAWRKQGAGTGELFF	TGTGCCTGGAGAAAACAGGGGGCGGGCACCGGGGAGCTGTTTTTT
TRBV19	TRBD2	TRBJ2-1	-	CASSTRLAAYNEQFF	TGTGCCAGTAGTACCCGACTAGCGGCGTACAATGAGCAGTTCTTC
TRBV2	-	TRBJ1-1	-	CASGRDFSEAFF	TGTGCCAGCGGGAGGGACTTCTCTGAAGCTTTCTTT
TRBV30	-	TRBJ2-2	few	CAWAGSGELFF	TGTGCCTGGGCAGGTTCCGGGGAGCTGTTTTTT
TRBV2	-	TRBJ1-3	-	CASSEKQSGNTIYF	TGTGCCAGCAGTGAAAAACAGTCTGGAAACACCATATATTTT